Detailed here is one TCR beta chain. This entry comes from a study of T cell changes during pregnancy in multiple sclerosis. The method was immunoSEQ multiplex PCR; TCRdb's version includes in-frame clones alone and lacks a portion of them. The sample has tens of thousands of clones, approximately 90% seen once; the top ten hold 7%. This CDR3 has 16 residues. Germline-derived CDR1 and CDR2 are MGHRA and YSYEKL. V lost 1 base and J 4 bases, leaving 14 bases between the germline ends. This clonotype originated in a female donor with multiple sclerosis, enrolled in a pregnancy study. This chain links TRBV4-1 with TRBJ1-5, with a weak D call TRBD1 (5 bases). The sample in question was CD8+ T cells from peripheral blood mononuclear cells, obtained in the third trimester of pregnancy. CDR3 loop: CASSQAFGASNQPQHF. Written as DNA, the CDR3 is TGCGCCAGCAGCCAAGCTTTTGGGGCTTCGAATCAGCCCCAGCATTTT.